This is a list of T cell receptor beta chains from one sample in a study of blood T cell repertoires in COVID-19. The protocol was immunoSEQ multiplex PCR, while the TCRdb copy is restricted to in-frame clones and leaves out a portion. The data contain about 220,000 clones, roughly 84% of them seen just once; the ten biggest clones take up approximately 4%. Sequencing was carried out using peripheral blood. These receptor sequences come from a woman of 80 years or more with acute or convalescent COVID-19. Both conserved end residues are part of each CDR3. The D gene is left open where the match is weak. Rows may omit the clone size; those that give it use once, few, many or a size class.

TRBD2 TRBJ2-1 TRBV24-1 NA TGTGCCACCAGTGATTCTAGCGGGGGGGCCTACAATGAGCAGTTCTTC CATSDSSGGAYNEQFF
TRBD1 TRBJ2-3 TRBV28 NA TGTGCCAGCAGGGAGACAGGGACAGGGACAGATACGCAGTATTTT CASRETGTGTDTQYF
NA TRBJ1-1 TRBV3-1/TRBV3-2 NA TGTGCCAGCAGCCCCGGTGGGGCGAACACTGAAGCTTTCTTT CASSPGGANTEAFF
NA TRBJ2-5 TRBV5-1 NA TGCGCCAGCAGCTTGTATTCGGGGGGCGGAGAGACCCAGTACTTC CASSLYSGGGETQYF
NA TRBJ1-5 TRBV30 NA TGTGCCTGGATTCGTCGACGGCTAGCCCACAATCAGCCCCAGCATTTT CAWIRRRLAHNQPQHF
NA TRBJ2-2 TRBV29-1 NA TGCAGCGCCGGGGTGTCCGGGGAGCTGTTTTTT CSAGVSGELFF
NA TRBJ2-2 TRBV4-2 once TGTGCCAGCAGCCCCGGTAAGCTGAACACCGGGGAGCTGTTTTTT CASSPGKLNTGELFF
TRBD2 TRBJ2-5 TRBV11-2 NA TGTGCCAGCAGCTTCGGTTTGATTGGCGGGGGGACCCAAGAGACCCAGTACTTC CASSFGLIGGGTQETQYF
NA TRBJ1-5 TRBV19 NA TGTGCCAGTAGTAACAGCCTCAATCAGCCCCAGCATTTT CASSNSLNQPQHF
TRBD1 TRBJ1-4 TRBV29-1 NA TGCAGCGTAAGGGGGCCCCTGAATGAAAAACTGTTTTTT CSVRGPLNEKLFF
NA TRBJ2-3 TRBV7-2 NA TGTGCCAGCAGCCCTCAGCGGACAGATACGCAGTATTTT CASSPQRTDTQYF
TRBD1 TRBJ1-1 TRBV5-5 NA TGTGCCAGCAGCCGACAGGGATGGGCTGAAGCTTTCTTT CASSRQGWAEAFF
NA TRBJ1-1 TRBV7-3 NA TGTGCCAGCAGCCCCCGTCTTGGGGAGGGAAGCGAAGCTTTCTTT CASSPRLGEGSEAFF
NA TRBJ1-3 TRBV5-1 NA TGCGCCAGCAGCTGGGGAGGGACCTCTGGAAACACCATATATTTT CASSWGGTSGNTIYF
NA TRBJ1-5 TRBV27 NA TGTGCCAGCAGCCCCAGGGTGTCGAGCAATCAGCCCCAGCATTTT CASSPRVSSNQPQHF